This is a list of T cell receptor beta chains from one sample in a study of blood T cell repertoires in COVID-19. Sequencing used immunoSEQ multiplex PCR; TCRdb keeps in-frame clones, though not all of them. The table shows about 140,000 clones, with around 82% occurring only once. Sequencing was carried out using peripheral blood. The source is a human donor in a cohort sampled during active COVID-19. CDR3s include the opening cysteine and the closing phenylalanine or tryptophan. The D gene is left open where the match is weak. For some rows the clone size is stated as once, few or many, or as a class when expanded; others skip it.

V: TRBV6-5
J: TRBJ2-7
D: NA
size: NA
DNA: TGTGCCAGCACCGAGGCGTCAAGGGGTTACGAGCAGTACTTC
CDR3: CASTEASRGYEQYF

V: TRBV6-5
J: TRBJ2-7
D: TRBD1
size: few
DNA: TGTGCCAGCAGTTACAGCCAGGGGGTCTCCTACGAGCAGTACTTC
CDR3: CASSYSQGVSYEQYF

V: TRBV5-4
J: TRBJ2-2
D: TRBD2
size: NA
DNA: TGTGCCAGCGGCGCCGGGACTAGGGACACCGGGGAGCTGTTTTTT
CDR3: CASGAGTRDTGELFF

V: TRBV15
J: TRBJ2-7
D: TRBD2
size: once
DNA: TGTGCCACCAGCCGCGATAGGACTAGCGGGACCTACGAGCAGTACTTC
CDR3: CATSRDRTSGTYEQYF

V: TRBV9
J: TRBJ1-1
D: TRBD1
size: NA
DNA: TGTGCCAGCAGCGTAGACAGGGGCACTGAAGCTTTCTTT
CDR3: CASSVDRGTEAFF

V: TRBV27
J: TRBJ2-5
D: NA
size: NA
DNA: TGTGCCAGGGTCGAGTCGGGGGGCATAGAGACCCAGTACTTC
CDR3: CARVESGGIETQYF

V: TRBV12-3/TRBV12-4
J: TRBJ2-5
D: NA
size: NA
DNA: TGTGCCAGCAGTTTAGCATCCGTAGAGACCCAGTACTTC
CDR3: CASSLASVETQYF

V: TRBV7-3
J: TRBJ2-3
D: NA
size: NA
DNA: TGTGCCAGCAGCTTACGCGGGGACGTGGGGGAAACAGATACGCAGTATTTT
CDR3: CASSLRGDVGETDTQYF

V: TRBV10-1
J: TRBJ1-1
D: NA
size: NA
DNA: TGCGCCAGCGCGGCATCAACCACTGAAGCTTTCTTT
CDR3: CASAASTTEAFF

V: TRBV5-1
J: TRBJ2-5
D: NA
size: NA
DNA: TGCGCCAGCAGCTTGGCCTTGGGGGAGGTTCAAGAGACCCAGTACTTC
CDR3: CASSLALGEVQETQYF

V: TRBV6-5
J: TRBJ2-7
D: NA
size: few
DNA: TGTGCCAGCAGGGCAGGGACCTACGAGCAGTACTTC
CDR3: CASRAGTYEQYF

V: TRBV25-1
J: TRBJ2-1
D: TRBD1
size: few
DNA: TGTGCCTGCGGACAGGGGGCGAAAACGGTATCCTACAATGAGCAGTTCTTC
CDR3: CACGQGAKTVSYNEQFF

V: TRBV6-4
J: TRBJ1-5
D: NA
size: few
DNA: TGTGCCAGCTTGGGGGGGTGCCGTGATGGACCGTCTAGCAATCAGCCCCAGCATTTT
CDR3: CASLGGCRDGPSSNQPQHF

V: TRBV7-2
J: TRBJ2-4
D: TRBD1
size: NA
DNA: TGTGCCACTGAAACAGGGGGCCACAGGGGGCAAAACATTCAGTACTTC
CDR3: CATETGGHRGQNIQYF

V: TRBV19
J: TRBJ1-2
D: NA
size: NA
DNA: TGTGCCAGTAGTATGGTTGTCGGTTATGGCTACACCTTC
CDR3: CASSMVVGYGYTF

V: TRBV18
J: TRBJ1-3
D: NA
size: NA
DNA: TGTGCCAGCTCGCTCGACAGCTTGAGCTCTGGAAACACCATATATTTT
CDR3: CASSLDSLSSGNTIYF

V: TRBV2
J: TRBJ2-1
D: TRBD1
size: NA
DNA: TGTGCCAGCAGTGAAGCACAGGGACAGGGTGGGAATGAGCAGTTCTTC
CDR3: CASSEAQGQGGNEQFF

V: TRBV14
J: TRBJ1-2
D: NA
size: few
DNA: TGTGCCAGCAGCCAAGAACAGGATGGGCATCCCACCTTC
CDR3: CASSQEQDGHPTF

V: TRBV19
J: TRBJ2-7
D: TRBD1
size: NA
DNA: TGTGCCAGTAGTTCCTACTCCGGGACAGGGTTTAACGAGCAGTACTTC
CDR3: CASSSYSGTGFNEQYF

V: TRBV3-1/TRBV3-2
J: TRBJ1-5
D: NA
size: NA
DNA: TGTGCCAGCAGGCCAAGCCCCGATCAGCCCCAGCATTTT
CDR3: CASRPSPDQPQHF

V: TRBV28
J: TRBJ2-1
D: NA
size: NA
DNA: TGTGCCAGCAGACAGGGACCTAAACAGTTCTTC
CDR3: CASRQGPKQFF

V: TRBV7-2
J: TRBJ2-3
D: NA
size: NA
DNA: TGTGCCAGCAACCCGATGGCAGGGGTTGGAGATACGCAGTATTTT
CDR3: CASNPMAGVGDTQYF

V: TRBV19
J: TRBJ1-5
D: NA
size: few
DNA: TGTGCCAGTGCGACGGGGATGAGCAATCAGCCCCAGCATTTT
CDR3: CASATGMSNQPQHF

V: TRBV5-1
J: TRBJ2-7
D: NA
size: few
DNA: TGCGCCAGCAGCTTTGGACGGGACTACGAGCAGTACTTC
CDR3: CASSFGRDYEQYF

V: TRBV12-3/TRBV12-4
J: TRBJ1-3
D: NA
size: NA
DNA: TGTGCCAGCAGTCCGCCGGGGGACAACACCATATATTTT
CDR3: CASSPPGDNTIYF

V: TRBV5-4
J: TRBJ2-3
D: TRBD1
size: NA
DNA: TGTGCCAGCAGCCCTGGACAGGGACGCACAGATACGCAGTATTTT
CDR3: CASSPGQGRTDTQYF

V: TRBV5-1
J: TRBJ2-3
D: TRBD2
size: NA
DNA: TGCGCCAGCAGCTTGGCGGGGACTAGCGGGGGCACAGATACGCAGTATTTT
CDR3: CASSLAGTSGGTDTQYF

V: TRBV5-1
J: TRBJ1-2
D: NA
size: NA
DNA: TGCGCCAGCAGCCCGGACTATGGCTACACCTTC
CDR3: CASSPDYGYTF

V: TRBV5-1
J: TRBJ2-5
D: TRBD1
size: NA
DNA: TGCGCCAGCAGCCTCGGGACAGGGGTCGACAGGGAGACCCAGTACTTC
CDR3: CASSLGTGVDRETQYF

V: TRBV3-1/TRBV3-2
J: TRBJ2-5
D: TRBD2
size: NA
DNA: TGTGCCAGCAGCCAAGAACGAGACGGGACTAGCGGGGGGTGGGAAGAGACCCAGTACTTC
CDR3: CASSQERDGTSGGWEETQYF

V: TRBV7-9
J: TRBJ2-3
D: NA
size: NA
DNA: TGTGCCAGCACTCGTCGGTTAGATACGCAGTATTTT
CDR3: CASTRRLDTQYF

V: TRBV15
J: TRBJ2-3
D: NA
size: NA
DNA: TGTGCCACCAGCAGAGATAGAGCGGCTAGCACAGATACGCAGTATTTT
CDR3: CATSRDRAASTDTQYF

V: TRBV5-5
J: TRBJ2-1
D: TRBD1
size: few
DNA: TGTGCCAGCAGTATAACAGGGGCGCAGTCCTACAATGAGCAGTTCTTC
CDR3: CASSITGAQSYNEQFF